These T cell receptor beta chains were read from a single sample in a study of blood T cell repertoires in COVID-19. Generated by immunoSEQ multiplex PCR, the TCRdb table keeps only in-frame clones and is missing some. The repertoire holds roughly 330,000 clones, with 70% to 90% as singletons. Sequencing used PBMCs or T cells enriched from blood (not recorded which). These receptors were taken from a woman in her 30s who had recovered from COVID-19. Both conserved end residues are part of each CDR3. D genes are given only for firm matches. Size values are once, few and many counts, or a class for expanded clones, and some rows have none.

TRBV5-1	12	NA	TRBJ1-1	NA	TGCGCCAGCAGCATTACAGGGACTGAAGCTTTCTTT	CASSITGTEAFF
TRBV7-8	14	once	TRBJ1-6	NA	TGTGCCAGCAGCTCGGACGGGGGGGATTCACCCCTCCACTTT	CASSSDGGDSPLHF
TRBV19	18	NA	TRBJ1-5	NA	TGTGCCAGTAGTATAGGGGCGGGTGGAGGTGTGCGCAATCAGCCCCAGCATTTT	CASSIGAGGGVRNQPQHF
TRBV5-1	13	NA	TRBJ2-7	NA	TGCGCCAGCAGCTGGGCGGACAATTACGAGCAGTACTTC	CASSWADNYEQYF
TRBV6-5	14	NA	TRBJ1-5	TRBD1	TGTGCCAGCAGGGGTAACAGGGGTAGTCAGCCCCAGCATTTT	CASRGNRGSQPQHF
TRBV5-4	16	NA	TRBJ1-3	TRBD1	TGTGCCAGCTCCCTGGCCCCCGGGACAGGGGGAAACACCATATATTTT	CASSLAPGTGGNTIYF
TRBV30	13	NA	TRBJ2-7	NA	TGTGCCTGGAGTGAAGGGGGGGCGTACGAGCAGTACTTC	CAWSEGGAYEQYF
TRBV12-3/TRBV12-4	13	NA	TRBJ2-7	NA	TGTGCCAGCAGCCAATCTAAGCGAAACGAGCAGTACTTC	CASSQSKRNEQYF
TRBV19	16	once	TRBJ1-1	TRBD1	TGTGCCAGTAGTAGTTGGGACAGTCTAAAGAACACTGAAGCTTTCTTT	CASSSWDSLKNTEAFF
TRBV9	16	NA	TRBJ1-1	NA	TGTGCCAGCAGCGTAGAGCCGACACCCATAACCACTGAAGCTTTCTTT	CASSVEPTPITTEAFF
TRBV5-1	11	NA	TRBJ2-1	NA	TGCGCCAGCAGCCCAGGACAGGAGCAGTTCTTC	CASSPGQEQFF
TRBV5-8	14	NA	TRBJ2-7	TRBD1	TGTGCCAGCAGAAACAGGGGCCTAGTGTACGAGCAGTACTTC	CASRNRGLVYEQYF
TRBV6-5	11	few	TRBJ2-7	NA	TGTGCCAGCAGGGCCCCGGAGGAGCAGTACTTC	CASRAPEEQYF
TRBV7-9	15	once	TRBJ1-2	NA	TGTGCCAGCAACTTACGGATCGGGGATGTGGGTGGCTACACCTTC	CASNLRIGDVGGYTF
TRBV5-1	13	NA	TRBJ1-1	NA	TGCGCCAGCAGCTTGGGGGCCCCCACTGAAGCTTTCTTT	CASSLGAPTEAFF
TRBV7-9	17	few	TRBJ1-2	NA	TGTGCCAGCAGCTTATTCTTCCTCTGGAGCGATAACTATGGCTACACCTTC	CASSLFFLWSDNYGYTF
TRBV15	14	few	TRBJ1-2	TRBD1	TGTGCCACCAGCAGAGAAGTGACAGGGGGTGGCTACACCTTC	CATSREVTGGGYTF
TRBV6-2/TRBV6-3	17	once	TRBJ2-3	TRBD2	TGTGCCAGCAGTTACGGAGCGGGGGCACCTAGCACAGATACGCAGTATTTT	CASSYGAGAPSTDTQYF
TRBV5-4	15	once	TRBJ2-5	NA	TGTGCCAGCAGCTTGTCCGGCCAGGCGGGAGAGACCCAGTACTTC	CASSLSGQAGETQYF
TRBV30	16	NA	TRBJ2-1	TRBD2	TGTGCCTGGAGTGCGCCTAGCGGGGGATGGGTCAATGAGCAGTTCTTC	CAWSAPSGGWVNEQFF